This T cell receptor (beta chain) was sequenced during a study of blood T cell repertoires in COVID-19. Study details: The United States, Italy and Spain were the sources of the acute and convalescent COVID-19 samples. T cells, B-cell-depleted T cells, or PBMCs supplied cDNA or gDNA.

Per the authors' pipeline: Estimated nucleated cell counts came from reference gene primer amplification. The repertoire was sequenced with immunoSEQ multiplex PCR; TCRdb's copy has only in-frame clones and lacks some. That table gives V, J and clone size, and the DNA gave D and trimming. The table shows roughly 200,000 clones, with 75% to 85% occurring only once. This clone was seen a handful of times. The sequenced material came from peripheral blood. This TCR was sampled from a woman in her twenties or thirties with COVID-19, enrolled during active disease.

The CDR3 DNA reads as TGTGCCTGGAGTTATGATCCGGGAGGGCTTCGAGAGACCCAGTACTTC. It specifies CAWSYDPGGLRETQYF. The rearrangement joins TRBV30 to TRBJ2-5; 8 bases match TRBD2. Germline V CDR1 and CDR2: GTSNPN, SVGIG (reference sequence). The V gene end was trimmed by 2 bases and the J gene end by 4 bases; junction bases not matched to a gene: 12. This CDR3 is built from 16 residues. Drawing the rest from reference TRBV30 and TRBJ2-5, the complete variable domain is SQTIHQWPATLVQPVGSPLSLECTVEGTSNPNLYWYRQAAGRGLQLLFYSVGIGQISSEVPQNLSASRPQDRQFILSSKKLLLSDSGFYLCAWSYDPGGLRETQYFGPGTRLLVL.